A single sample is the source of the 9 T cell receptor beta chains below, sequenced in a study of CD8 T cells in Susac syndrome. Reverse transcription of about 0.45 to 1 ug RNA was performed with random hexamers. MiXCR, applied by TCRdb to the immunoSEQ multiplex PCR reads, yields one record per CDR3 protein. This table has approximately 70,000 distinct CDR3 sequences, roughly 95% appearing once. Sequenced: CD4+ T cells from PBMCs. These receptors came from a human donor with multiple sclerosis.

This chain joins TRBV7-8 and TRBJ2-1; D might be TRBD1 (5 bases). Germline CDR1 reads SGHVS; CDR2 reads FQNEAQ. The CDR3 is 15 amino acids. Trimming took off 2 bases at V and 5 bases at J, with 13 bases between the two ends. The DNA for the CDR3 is TGTGCCAGCAGCTTACAGGGTAATTACCACAATGAGCAGTTCTTC. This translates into CASSLQGNYHNEQFF.

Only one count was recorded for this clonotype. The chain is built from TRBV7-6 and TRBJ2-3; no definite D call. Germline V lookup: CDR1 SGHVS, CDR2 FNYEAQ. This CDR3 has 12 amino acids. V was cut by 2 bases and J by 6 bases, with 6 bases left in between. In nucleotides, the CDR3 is TGTGCCAGCAGCTTATGGAAGGATACGCAGTATTTT. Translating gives CASSLWKDTQYF.

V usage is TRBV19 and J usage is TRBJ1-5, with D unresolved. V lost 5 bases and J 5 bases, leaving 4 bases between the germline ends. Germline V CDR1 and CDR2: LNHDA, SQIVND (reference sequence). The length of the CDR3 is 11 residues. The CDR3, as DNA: TGTGCCAGTAGTTCCGATCAGCCCCAGCATTTT. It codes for CASSSDQPQHF.

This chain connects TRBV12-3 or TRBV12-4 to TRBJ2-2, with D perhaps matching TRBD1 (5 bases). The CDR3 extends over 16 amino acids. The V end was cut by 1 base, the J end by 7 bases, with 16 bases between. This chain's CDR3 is CASSLGPPGNGGELFF. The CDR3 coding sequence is TGTGCCAGCAGTTTAGGCCCTCCAGGGAATGGCGGGGAGCTGTTTTTT.

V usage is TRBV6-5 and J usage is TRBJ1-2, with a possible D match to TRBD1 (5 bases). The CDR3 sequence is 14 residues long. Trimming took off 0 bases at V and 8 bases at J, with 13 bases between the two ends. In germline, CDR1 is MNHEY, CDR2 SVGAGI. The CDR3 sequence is CASSYSRGALGYTF. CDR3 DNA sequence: TGTGCCAGCAGTTACTCGAGAGGGGCGTTGGGCTACACCTTC.

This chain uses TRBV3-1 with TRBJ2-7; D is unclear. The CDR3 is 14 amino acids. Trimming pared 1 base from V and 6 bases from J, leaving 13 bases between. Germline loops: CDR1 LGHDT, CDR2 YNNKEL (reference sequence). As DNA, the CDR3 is TGTGCCAGCAGCCAAGGTTTTACAGCCACCGAGCAGTACTTC. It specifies CASSQGFTATEQYF.

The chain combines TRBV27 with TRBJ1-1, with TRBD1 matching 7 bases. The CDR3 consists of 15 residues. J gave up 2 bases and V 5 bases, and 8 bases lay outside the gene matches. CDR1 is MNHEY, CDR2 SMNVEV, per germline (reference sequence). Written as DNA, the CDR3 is TGTGCCAGCAGTAATCAACAGGGGACAAACACTGAAGCTTTCTTT. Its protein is CASSNQQGTNTEAFF.

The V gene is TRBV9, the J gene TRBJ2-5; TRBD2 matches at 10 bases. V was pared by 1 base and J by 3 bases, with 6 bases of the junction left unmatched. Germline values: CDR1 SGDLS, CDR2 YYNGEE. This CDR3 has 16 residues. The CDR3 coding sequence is TGTGCCAGCAGCGTACGAGCGGGGGGGCCAGAAGAGACCCAGTACTTC. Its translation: CASSVRAGGPEETQYF.

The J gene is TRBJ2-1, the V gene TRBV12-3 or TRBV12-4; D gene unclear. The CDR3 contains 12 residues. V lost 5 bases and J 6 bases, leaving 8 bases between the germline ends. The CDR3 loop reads CASSGPGNEQFF. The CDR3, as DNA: TGTGCCAGCAGTGGACCGGGCAATGAGCAGTTCTTC.